This is a list of T cell receptor beta chains from one sample in a study of patients and donors after allogeneic stem cell transplantation. TCRdb reanalysed the RT-PCR reads using MiXCR and keeps one entry per CDR3 protein. The sample shows 70,000 or so distinct CDR3 sequences, around a quarter of them seen only once. The sample comprised blood, either unsorted or a sorted T cell fraction (not recorded which). These receptors all stem from a human donor who was either an allogeneic HSCT recipient or a stem cell or donor lymphocyte infusion donor (not recorded which). It is not recorded whose cells these are; they may come from a transplant donor. CDR3s include the opening cysteine and the closing phenylalanine or tryptophan. The D gene is left open where the match is weak. Clone size is given for some rows only: seen once, a few or many times, or a class if the clone is expanded.

D,V,size,J,CDR3,DNA
TRBD1,TRBV7-2,.,TRBJ1-5,CASSPGTGGVEYQPQHF,TGTGCCAGCAGCCCCGGGACAGGGGGCGTAGAGTATCAGCCCCAGCATTTT
.,TRBV7-9,few,TRBJ2-2,CASSLPWAESGELFF,TGTGCCAGCAGCTTACCCTGGGCCGAGTCCGGGGAGCTGTTTTTT
.,TRBV19,.,TRBJ2-2,CASSIPLDRGGLFF,TGTGCCAGTAGTATCCCACTGGACAGAGGGGGACTGTTTTTT
.,TRBV6-1,few,TRBJ1-1,CASSEVRRGRPTEAFF,TGTGCCAGCAGTGAAGTCCGTAGGGGCAGACCCACTGAAGCTTTCTTT
.,TRBV5-1,.,TRBJ2-3,CASSFVGQDQQDTQYF,TGCGCCAGCAGCTTCGTGGGTCAGGACCAGCAAGATACGCAGTATTTT
.,TRBV5-1,.,TRBJ1-6,CASSSYNSPLHF,TGCGCCAGCAGCTCCTATAATTCACCCCTCCACTTT
.,TRBV12-3/TRBV12-4,.,TRBJ2-5,CASMGETGDETQYF,TGTGCCAGCATGGGCGAGACTGGGGATGAGACCCAGTACTTC
.,TRBV29-1,few,TRBJ1-2,CSFPTGIYGYTF,TGCAGCTTTCCGACAGGAATCTATGGCTACACCTTC
TRBD1,TRBV25-1,.,TRBJ1-1,CASSELTGGLDTEAFF,TGTGCCAGCAGTGAACTCACAGGGGGATTGGACACTGAAGCTTTCTTT
.,TRBV20-1,.,TRBJ1-1,CSARDVGGTNTEAFF,TGCAGTGCTAGAGATGTAGGGGGGACGAACACTGAAGCTTTCTTT
.,TRBV5-1,few,TRBJ1-4,CASSLGQGRGEKLFF,TGCGCCAGCAGTCTGGGGCAGGGGAGAGGCGAAAAACTGTTTTTT
.,TRBV20-1,.,TRBJ2-3,CSAQGAEDTQYF,TGCAGTGCTCAAGGGGCAGAAGATACGCAGTATTTT
TRBD1,TRBV5-1,few,TRBJ1-6,CASSYDRGALHF,TGCGCCAGCAGCTACGACAGGGGGGCCCTCCACTTT
.,TRBV7-9,.,TRBJ2-5,CASSLSQGRDETQYF,TGTGCCAGCAGCTTATCTCAGGGAAGGGATGAGACCCAGTACTTC
.,TRBV7-9,.,TRBJ1-3,CASSLLQGNTIYF,TGTGCCAGCAGTCTACTCCAAGGAAACACCATATATTTT
TRBD1,TRBV10-3,.,TRBJ1-2,CAITNWAGTASGANYGYTF,TGTGCCATCACCAATTGGGCGGGGACAGCGAGCGGAGCTAACTATGGCTACACCTTC
TRBD1,TRBV6-5,.,TRBJ2-7,CASRYTGGSSYEQYF,TGTGCCAGCAGGTATACAGGGGGCAGCTCCTACGAGCAGTACTTC
.,TRBV12-3/TRBV12-4,few,TRBJ2-1,CASRDERNEQFF,TGTGCCAGCAGAGATGAAAGGAATGAGCAGTTCTTC
.,TRBV6-5,few,TRBJ1-6,CASGLGSSYNSPLHF,TGTGCCAGCGGTCTCGGGAGCTCCTATAATTCACCCCTCCACTTT
.,TRBV20-1,.,TRBJ2-3,CSARLLDTDTQYF,TGCAGTGCTAGACTTCTAGACACAGATACGCAGTATTTT
.,TRBV5-8,.,TRBJ2-7,CASSLAALYEQYF,TGTGCCAGCAGCTTGGCCGCACTGTACGAGCAGTACTTC
.,TRBV11-3,.,TRBJ1-4,CASSPDIGEKLFF,TGTGCCAGCAGCCCTGACATCGGAGAAAAACTGTTTTTT
.,TRBV12-3/TRBV12-4,.,TRBJ1-2,CASSPIGAGFNYGYTF,TGTGCCAGCAGTCCGATCGGAGCGGGCTTTAACTATGGCTACACCTTC
TRBD1,TRBV5-1,few,TRBJ1-1,CASSLADRMNTEAFF,TGCGCCAGCAGCTTAGCGGACAGGATGAACACTGAAGCTTTCTTT
.,TRBV12-3/TRBV12-4,few,TRBJ1-2,CASSSRQPAYGYTF,TGTGCCAGCAGTTCCCGACAGCCAGCCTATGGCTACACCTTC
.,TRBV15,.,TRBJ1-2,CATSRDQAGLYGYTF,TGTGCCACCAGCAGAGATCAGGCGGGACTCTATGGCTACACCTTC
.,TRBV5-5,.,TRBJ1-3,CASIRGVGSGNTIYF,TGTGCCAGCATCCGGGGGGTTGGCTCTGGAAACACCATATATTTT
.,TRBV6-6,.,TRBJ1-3,CASRVGPYTIYF,TGTGCCAGCAGGGTAGGACCCTACACCATATATTTT
.,TRBV29-1,few,TRBJ1-2,CSVVPRGYGYTF,TGCAGCGTTGTTCCCCGGGGGTATGGCTACACCTTC
TRBD1,TRBV2,.,TRBJ2-7,CASSYNRGTGVYEQYF,TGTGCCAGCTCTTACAACCGTGGGACAGGGGTCTACGAGCAGTACTTC
.,TRBV7-6,few,TRBJ2-1,CASSLLGDSYNEQFF,TGTGCCAGCAGCTTATTAGGGGACTCCTACAATGAGCAGTTCTTC
.,TRBV12-3/TRBV12-4,few,TRBJ1-6,CASSFKRHKGFSPLHF,TGTGCCAGCAGTTTCAAGCGCCATAAGGGATTTTCACCCCTCCACTTT
.,TRBV19,.,TRBJ2-7,CASSTLTGYEQYF,TGTGCCAGTAGTACCTTGACAGGATACGAGCAGTACTTC
.,TRBV2,.,TRBJ2-1,CASIKADTSYNEQFF,TGTGCCAGCATCAAAGCGGATACTTCCTACAATGAGCAGTTCTTC
.,TRBV6-5,.,TRBJ1-5,CASWTVGQPQHF,TGTGCCAGCTGGACCGTAGGACAGCCCCAGCATTTT
.,TRBV10-3,.,TRBJ2-7,CAISGSSSYEQYF,TGTGCCATCAGTGGGAGCAGCTCCTACGAGCAGTACTTC
.,TRBV7-2,few,TRBJ1-5,CASSFGTNQPQHF,TGTGCCAGCAGCTTTGGGACAAATCAGCCCCAGCATTTT